The 5 T cell receptor beta chains given below trace back to one sample, sequenced in a study of T cell changes during pregnancy in multiple sclerosis. TCRdb's copy holds only in-frame clones and misses some; the assay was immunoSEQ multiplex PCR. This table has under 50,000 clones, approximately 90% appearing once. The sequences come from CD4+ T cells from peripheral blood mononuclear cells, collected before pregnancy. The receptors derive from a female donor with multiple sclerosis, enrolled in a pregnancy study.

V is TRBV6-6 and J is TRBJ1-2, with D perhaps matching TRBD1 (5 bases). Germline assignment: CDR1 MNHNY and CDR2 SVGAGI (reference sequence). V was pared by 2 bases and J by 1 base, with 14 bases between. The CDR3 loop spans 16 amino acids. The CDR3 sequence is CASSYLRASDNYGYTF. The CDR3, as DNA: TGTGCCAGCAGTTACCTCAGGGCTTCTGATAACTATGGCTACACCTTC.

This chain connects TRBV7-9 to TRBJ1-2; D is undetermined. From germline, CDR1 is SEHNR and CDR2 FQNEAQ (reference sequence). The CDR3 runs to 12 residues. The V and J ends lost 2 bases and 4 bases respectively, with 5 bases between them. CDR3 in DNA: TGTGCCAGCAGCTTAACTACCTATGGCTACACCTTC. It translates to CASSLTTYGYTF.

V is TRBV5-6 and J is TRBJ2-5; D might be TRBD1 (5 bases). CDR1 and CDR2 (germline): SGHDT, YYEEEE. The CDR3 loop spans 13 amino acids. Trimming took off 3 bases at V and 5 bases at J, with 11 bases between the two ends. The CDR3 protein is CASSSGPGETQYF. In nucleotides, the CDR3 is TGTGCCAGCAGCTCGGGCCCAGGGGAGACCCAGTACTTC.

J is TRBJ1-5 and V is TRBV15; D remains ambiguous. V was trimmed by 0 bases and J by 9 bases, leaving 9 bases between them. Germline assignment: CDR1 LNHNV and CDR2 YYDKDF (reference sequence). The CDR3 extends over 13 amino acids. DNA for the CDR3: TGTGCCACCAGCAGAGATCGAGGGCGGCCCCAGCATTTT. Translation: CATSRDRGRPQHF. The variable domain in full, completed from reference TRBV15 and TRBJ1-5, reads DAMVIQNPRYQVTQFGKPVTLSCSQTLNHNVMYWYQQKSSQAPKLLFHYYDKDFNNEADTPDNFQSRRPNTSFCFLDIRSPGLGDTAMYLCATSRDRGRPQHFGDGTRLSIL.

The rearrangement joins TRBV2 to TRBJ2-7, with 7 positions matching TRBD2. Germline lookup yields CDR1 SNHLY and CDR2 FYNNEI. The CDR3 length is 14 residues. With V trimmed by 3 bases and J by 3 bases, 5 bases remained unmatched. The CDR3 sequence: CASSDGRGDYEQYF. CDR3 nucleotide sequence: TGTGCCAGCAGTGATGGACGGGGGGACTACGAGCAGTACTTC.